One and the same sample provided the 18 T cell receptor beta chains below, sequenced in a study of T cells in Graves' hyperthyroidism and ophthalmopathy. RNA transcripts were the template for amplifying TCR beta CDR3 regions. Primed by the HTBI set, a first-round RT-PCR was run on the TCR CDR3. TCRdb ran MiXCR on the multiplex PCR reads and lists one entry per CDR3 protein. The data show about 59,000 distinct CDR3 sequences, roughly half seen once. Sequenced sample: blood. Source of these receptors: a woman aged 60-70 years with Graves' ophthalmopathy.

This clonotype was detected many times. This chain uses TRBV27 with TRBJ2-3; possibly TRBD2 for D (5 bases). Germline CDR1 is MNHEY and CDR2 is SMNVEV (reference sequence). The CDR3 sequence is 14 residues long. Trimming removed 6 bases at V and 5 bases at J, with 15 bases between. In DNA form, the CDR3 reads TGTGCCAGCAGACATAGCGTGGGTAAAGATACGCAGTATTTT. This encodes CASRHSVGKDTQYF.

This clonotype was seen many times. This chain uses TRBV19 with TRBJ2-7; no reliable D call. The germline CDR1 and CDR2 sequences are LNHDA and SQIVND (reference sequence). CDR3 length equals 15 residues. The V end lost 3 bases, the J end lost 3 bases, and 15 bases lay between the germline ends. The CDR3 spells CASSIRRSASYEQYF. CDR3 in DNA: TGTGCCAGTAGTATCCGCCGGTCCGCCAGCTACGAGCAGTACTTC.

This clonotype was counted ten times or more. CDR3 region: CASSSLASYNEQFF. The CDR3 nucleotides read TGTGCCAGCTCATCCTTAGCGTCCTACAATGAGCAGTTCTTC. The rearrangement uses TRBV18 and TRBJ2-1; maybe TRBD2 (5 bases). Germline V gives CDR1 KGHSH, CDR2 LQKENI. CDR3 length: 14 amino acids. Between the trimmed V and J ends, which lost 5 bases and 1 base, there was a span of 9 bases.

This clonotype was counted many times. The J gene is TRBJ2-1, the V gene TRBV7-2, with TRBD1 matching over 10 bases. The CDR3 has 15 amino acids. Germline CDR1 reads SGHTA; CDR2 reads FQGNSA. The junction had 1 base not matched to a gene; V was cut back by 1 base and J by 4 bases. In DNA, the CDR3 is TGTGCCAGCAGCTTAGGACAGGGGGCTTACAATGAGCAGTTCTTC. This encodes CASSLGQGAYNEQFF.

Concerning this clonotype: Relative to the germline gene, one junction end is altered; a read error may explain this. The J gene is TRBJ2-3, the V gene TRBV5-8; 7 bases align to TRBD1. This CDR3 region has 14 residues. Looked up from germline, CDR1 is SGHTS and CDR2 is YDEGEE. As DNA, the CDR3 is TGTGCCTGCAACAGGGACAGCAACACAGATAGGCAGTATTTT. Translated: CACNRDSNTDRQYF.

In its sample, this clonotype is medium-sized (0.01 to 0.1%). The chain joins TRBV20-1 to TRBJ2-1, with 9 positions matching TRBD1. The CDR3 is made up of 13 amino acids. Unmatched junction bases numbered 3, after V lost 3 bases and J lost 6 bases. In germline, CDR1 is DFQATT, CDR2 SNEGSKA (reference sequence). The CDR3 region has the DNA TGCAGTGCTAGCGGGACAGGGTTCAATGAGCAGTTCTTC. Translating gives CSASGTGFNEQFF.

A word on this clonotype: The CDR3 does not end in the conserved phenylalanine or tryptophan, so this is likely a read error. Because the CDR3's place on the DNA is in doubt, the DNA is left out and the CDR3 is given as listed by TCRdb. The rearrangement links TRBV4-2 to TRBJ2-6; the table's D call TRBD1 went unverified against the DNA. Germline loops: CDR1 LGHNA, CDR2 YNFKEQ. With termini counted, the CDR3 has 9 amino acids. The CDR3 here is CASSQDPGQ.

The chain couples TRBV29-1 to TRBJ2-7; 9 positions agree with TRBD1. Germline V gene sequence: CDR1 SQVTM, CDR2 ANQGSEA. CDR3 length: 12 residues. J was trimmed by 6 bases and V by 7 bases; bases with no gene match: 7. CDR3 bases: TGCAGCGGGGGACAGGGCAGGGCCGAGCAGTACTTC. Protein product: CSGGQGRAEQYF.

This clonotype was seen repeatedly, ten times or more. This chain uses TRBV7-9 with TRBJ2-3, with 7 nucleotides matching TRBD2. The germline V gene has CDR1 SEHNR and CDR2 FQNEAQ (reference sequence). The V segment lost 4 bases and the J segment 5 bases; nucleotides outside the gene matches: 12. This CDR3 is built from 16 residues. This CDR3 is CASSCPGGGDIDTQYF. As DNA, the CDR3 is TGTGCCAGCAGCTGCCCCGGGGGAGGGGATATAGATACGCAGTATTTT.

The chain couples TRBV7-9 to TRBJ2-5; 7 bases map to TRBD2. Trimming took 0 bases from V and 3 from J; bases not matched to a gene: 13. Germline V gene lookup returns CDR1 SEHNR and CDR2 FQNEAQ (reference sequence). This CDR3 spans 18 amino acids. CDR3 sequence reads: CASSLALGALAGEETQYF. CDR3 coding DNA: TGTGCCAGCAGCTTAGCGCTCGGGGCTCTCGCGGGGGAAGAGACCCAGTACTTC.

This clonotype was seen many times. The genes are TRBV4-1 and TRBJ1-2; D gene ambiguous. The germline V gene encodes CDR1 MGHRA and CDR2 YSYEKL. This CDR3 has 13 amino acids. V was trimmed by 4 bases and J by 7 bases, leaving 13 bases between them. Here the CDR3 DNA reads TGCGCCAGCAGCCCGGACGGTGGGCTTGGCTACACCTTC. Protein: CASSPDGGLGYTF.

This sequence joins TRBV7-9 and TRBJ2-3, with TRBD2 identical over 15 bases. Trimming removed 6 bases from V and 0 bases from J; junction bases left unmatched: 13. CDR1 and CDR2 (germline): SEHNR, FQNEAQ (reference sequence). The CDR3 runs 20 residues. CDR3 residues: CASSSRTSGRARTSTDTQYF. The CDR3 DNA reads TGTGCCAGCAGTTCAAGGACTAGCGGGAGGGCCAGAACTAGCACAGATACGCAGTATTTT. Supplemented by reference TRBV7-9 and TRBJ2-3, the full variable domain reads DTGVSQNPRHKITKRGQNVTFRCDPISEHNRLYWYRQTLGQGPEFLTYFQNEAQLEKSRLLSDRFSAERPKGSFSTLEIQRTEQGDSAMYLCASSSRTSGRARTSTDTQYFGPGTRLTVL.

This clonotype was recorded many times. A read error may account for a junction end that differs from germline. V gene TRBV20-1 combines with J gene TRBJ2-7, with TRBD2 matching 8 bases. Germline V CDR1 and CDR2: DFQATT, SNEGSKA (reference sequence). The CDR3 consists of 11 residues. The CDR3 region has the DNA TGCAGTGCTAGAGATCCCCATAGCGGGGTCTTC. It encodes CSARDPHSGVF.

This clonotype appeared once. V usage is TRBV9 and J usage is TRBJ2-1, with a tentative D call TRBD2 (7 bases). The CDR3 is 15 residues long. V was clipped by 5 bases and J by 5 bases, with 17 bases between them. Germline CDR1 SGDLS, CDR2 YYNGEE. The CDR3 DNA sequence: TGTGCCAGCAGTAAGGGGGGGGCGGTTAACAATGAGCAGTTCTTC. Its protein is CASSKGGAVNNEQFF.

CDR3 bases: TGTGCCAGCAGCTTAGTTAGCGGGATCCCCTACGAGCAGTACTTC. Translation gives CASSLVSGIPYEQYF. This chain uses TRBV7-4 with TRBJ2-7, with 8 bases aligning to TRBD2. V shed 1 base and J 2 bases; nucleotides not matched to a gene: 4. The CDR3 spans 15 residues. The germline V gene has CDR1 SGHVT and CDR2 SQSDAQ. The whole variable domain, remainder taken from reference TRBV7-4 and TRBJ2-7, is GAGVSQSPRYKVAKRGRDVALRCDSISGHVTLYWYRQTLGQGSEVLTYSQSDAQRDKSGRPSGRFSAERPERSVSTLKIQRTEQGDSAVYLCASSLVSGIPYEQYFGPGTRLTVT.

The V and J genes are TRBV20-1 and TRBJ1-2; 9 bases map to TRBD1. CDR1 DFQATT and CDR2 SNEGSKA come from the germline V gene (reference sequence). CDR3 length: 15 amino acids. Losses at the gene ends were 4 bases for V and 7 bases for J; bases not matched to a gene: 13. CDR3 protein: CSATPGQGKVAGYTF. The CDR3 DNA reads TGCAGTGCTACACCGGGACAGGGAAAGGTGGCTGGCTACACCTTC.

In its sample, this clonotype was seen many times. This rearrangement joins TRBV5-1 to TRBJ1-4; D remains ambiguous. The CDR3 covers 15 residues. Trimming took off 0 bases at V and 7 bases at J, with 13 bases between the two ends. Germline V gene data show CDR1 as SGHRS and CDR2 as YFSETQ. The CDR3 sequence is CASSLGLGFGEKLFF. The CDR3 nucleotides are TGCGCCAGCAGCTTGGGACTAGGCTTCGGTGAAAAACTGTTTTTT.

This clonotype was detected only a few times. The rearrangement links TRBV9 to TRBJ1-1; D call uncertain. The length of the CDR3 is 12 residues. Per the germline V gene, CDR1 is SGDLS and CDR2 is YYNGEE. Trimming pared 1 base from V and 8 bases from J, leaving 9 bases between. This CDR3 reads CASSVSVGEAFF. CDR3 sequence (DNA): TGTGCCAGCAGCGTATCGGTGGGGGAAGCTTTCTTT.